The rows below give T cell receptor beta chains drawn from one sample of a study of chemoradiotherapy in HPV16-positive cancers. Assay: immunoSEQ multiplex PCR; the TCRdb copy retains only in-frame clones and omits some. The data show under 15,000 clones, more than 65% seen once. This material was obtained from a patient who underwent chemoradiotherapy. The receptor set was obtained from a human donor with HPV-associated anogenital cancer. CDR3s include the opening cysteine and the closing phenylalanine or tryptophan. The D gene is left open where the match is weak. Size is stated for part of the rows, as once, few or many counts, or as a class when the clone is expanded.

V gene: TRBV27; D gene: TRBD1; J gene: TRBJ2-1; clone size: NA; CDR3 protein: CASSSGTGTYNEQFF; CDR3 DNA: TGTGCCAGCAGTTCCGGGACAGGGACCTACAATGAGCAGTTCTTC
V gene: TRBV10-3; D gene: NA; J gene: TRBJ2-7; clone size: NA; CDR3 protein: CAISGVGSRGLLNEQYF; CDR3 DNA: TGTGCCATCAGTGGAGTCGGGTCCAGGGGCTTATTGAACGAGCAGTACTTC
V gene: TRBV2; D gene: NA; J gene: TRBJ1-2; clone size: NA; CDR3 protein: CASREGASYGYTF; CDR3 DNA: TGTGCCAGCAGGGAGGGTGCTTCTTATGGCTACACCTTC
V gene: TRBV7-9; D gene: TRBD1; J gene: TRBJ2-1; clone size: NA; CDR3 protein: CASGGTGDEQFF; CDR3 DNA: TGTGCCAGCGGGGGGACAGGTGATGAGCAGTTCTTC
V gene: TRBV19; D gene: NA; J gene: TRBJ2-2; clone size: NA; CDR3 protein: CASSTNRVRTGELFF; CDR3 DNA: TGTGCCAGTAGTACCAACAGGGTGCGGACCGGGGAGCTGTTTTTT
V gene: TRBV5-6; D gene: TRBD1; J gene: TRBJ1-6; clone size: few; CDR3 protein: CASSSAGTGGLRSPLHF; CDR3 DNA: TGTGCCAGCAGCTCGGCCGGGACAGGGGGCTTGCGGTCACCCCTCCACTTT
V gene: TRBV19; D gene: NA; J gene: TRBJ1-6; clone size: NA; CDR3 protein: CATKLGMDSPLHF; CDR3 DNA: TGTGCCACCAAACTGGGGATGGATTCACCCCTCCACTTT
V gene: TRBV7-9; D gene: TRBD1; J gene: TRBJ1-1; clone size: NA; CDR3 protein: CATGQGFTEAFF; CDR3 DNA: TGTGCCACCGGACAGGGGTTCACTGAAGCTTTCTTT
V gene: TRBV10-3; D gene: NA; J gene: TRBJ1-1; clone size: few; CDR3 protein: CAIRGGDTGPTEAFF; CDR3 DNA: TGTGCCATCAGGGGGGGGGATACAGGGCCAACTGAAGCTTTCTTT
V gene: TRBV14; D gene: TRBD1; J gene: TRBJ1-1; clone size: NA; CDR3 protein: CASSQVGGQGKTFF; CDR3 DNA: TGTGCCAGCAGCCAAGTGGGGGGACAGGGAAAGACTTTCTTT
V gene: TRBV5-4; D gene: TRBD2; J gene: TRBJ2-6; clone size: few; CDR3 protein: CASSWGGGVRAGGNVLTF; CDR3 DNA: TGTGCCAGCAGCTGGGGGGGTGGGGTTAGGGCTGGTGGCAACGTCCTGACTTTC
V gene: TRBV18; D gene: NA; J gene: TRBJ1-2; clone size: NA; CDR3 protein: CASSPARNANYGYTF; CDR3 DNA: TGTGCCAGCTCACCGGCAAGGAATGCTAACTATGGCTACACCTTC
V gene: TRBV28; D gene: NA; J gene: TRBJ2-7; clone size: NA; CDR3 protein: CASRPAGVGYEQYF; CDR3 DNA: TGTGCCAGCAGGCCTGCAGGGGTAGGTTACGAGCAGTACTTC
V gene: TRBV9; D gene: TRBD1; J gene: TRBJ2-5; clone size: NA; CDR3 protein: CASSRTGQETQYF; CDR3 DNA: TGTGCCAGCAGCCGGACAGGGCAGGAGACCCAGTACTTC
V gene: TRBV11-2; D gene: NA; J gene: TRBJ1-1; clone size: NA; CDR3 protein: CASSRREGNTEAFF; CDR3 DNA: TGTGCCAGCAGCCGCAGGGAGGGGAACACTGAAGCTTTCTTT
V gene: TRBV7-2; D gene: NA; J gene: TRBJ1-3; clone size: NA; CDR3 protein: CASSPTTAGNTIYF; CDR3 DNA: TGTGCCAGCAGCCCTACGACGGCTGGAAACACCATATATTTT
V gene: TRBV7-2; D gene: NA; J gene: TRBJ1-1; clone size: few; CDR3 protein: CASSFDISNTEAFF; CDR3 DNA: TGTGCCAGCAGCTTTGACATATCGAACACTGAAGCTTTCTTT
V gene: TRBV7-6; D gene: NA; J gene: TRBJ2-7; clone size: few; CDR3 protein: CASSSSSTGPYEQYF; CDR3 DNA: TGTGCCAGCAGCTCCAGTTCAACAGGGCCCTACGAGCAGTACTTC
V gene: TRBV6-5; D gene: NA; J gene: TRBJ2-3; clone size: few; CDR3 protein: CASSYGGIADTQYF; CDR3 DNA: TGTGCCAGCAGTTACGGGGGGATCGCAGATACGCAGTATTTT
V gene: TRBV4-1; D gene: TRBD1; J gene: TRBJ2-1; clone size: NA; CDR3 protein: CASSQEPGQGYNEQFF; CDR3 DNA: TGCGCCAGCAGCCAAGAGCCGGGACAGGGTTACAATGAGCAGTTCTTC
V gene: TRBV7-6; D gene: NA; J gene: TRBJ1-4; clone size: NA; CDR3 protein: CASSSNGLAPVKLFF; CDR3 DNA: TGTGCCAGCAGCTCCAATGGTTTGGCCCCAGTAAAACTGTTTTTT
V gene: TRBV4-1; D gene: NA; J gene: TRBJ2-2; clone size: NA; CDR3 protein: CASSPWGTTNTGELFF; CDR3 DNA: TGCGCCAGCAGCCCTTGGGGGACAACGAACACCGGGGAGCTGTTTTTT
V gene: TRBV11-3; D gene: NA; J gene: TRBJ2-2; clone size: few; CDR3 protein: CASSQDGELFF; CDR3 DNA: TGTGCCAGCAGCCAGGACGGGGAGCTGTTTTTT
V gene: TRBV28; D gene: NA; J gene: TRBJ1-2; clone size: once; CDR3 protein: CASSLPGADYGYTF; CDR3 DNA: TGTGCCAGCTCCTTGCCAGGGGCGGACTATGGCTACACCTTC
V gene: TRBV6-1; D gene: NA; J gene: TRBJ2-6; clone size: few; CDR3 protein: CASTEGANVLTF; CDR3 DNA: TGTGCCAGCACTGAGGGGGCCAACGTCCTGACTTTC
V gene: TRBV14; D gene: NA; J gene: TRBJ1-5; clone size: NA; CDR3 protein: CASSQEHNQPQHF; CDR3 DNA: TGTGCCAGCAGCCAAGAACACAATCAGCCCCAGCATTTT
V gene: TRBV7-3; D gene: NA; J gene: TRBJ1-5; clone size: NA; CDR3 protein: CASSLMGTVKYQPQHF; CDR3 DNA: TGTGCCAGCAGCTTAATGGGAACAGTCAAGTATCAGCCCCAGCATTTT
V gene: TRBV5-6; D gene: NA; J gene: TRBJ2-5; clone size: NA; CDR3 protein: CASSFGGGETQYF; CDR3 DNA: TGTGCCAGCAGCTTCGGGGGCGGTGAGACCCAGTACTTC
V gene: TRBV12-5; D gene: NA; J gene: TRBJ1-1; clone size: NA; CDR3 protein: CASGFFRESAFF; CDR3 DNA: TGTGCTAGTGGTTTTTTTCGTGAATCAGCTTTCTTT
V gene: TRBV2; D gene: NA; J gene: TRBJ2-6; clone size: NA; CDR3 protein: CASSVTGSGANVLTF; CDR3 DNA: TGTGCCAGCAGTGTAACAGGTTCGGGGGCCAACGTCCTGACTTTC
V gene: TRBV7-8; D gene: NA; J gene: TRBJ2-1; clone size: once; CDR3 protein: CASSYMGNEQFF; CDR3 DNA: TGTGCCAGCAGCTATATGGGAAATGAGCAGTTCTTC
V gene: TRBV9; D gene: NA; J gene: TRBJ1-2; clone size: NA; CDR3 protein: CASSIGSGQPYGYTF; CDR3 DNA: TGTGCCAGCAGCATCGGGTCGGGGCAACCCTATGGCTACACCTTC
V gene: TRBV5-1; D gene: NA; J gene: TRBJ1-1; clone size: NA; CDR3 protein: CASSLTQQNTEAFF; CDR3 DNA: TGCGCCAGCAGCCTGACACAACAGAACACTGAAGCTTTCTTT
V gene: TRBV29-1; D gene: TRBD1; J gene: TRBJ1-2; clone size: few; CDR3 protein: CSVGQGDGYTF; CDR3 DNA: TGCAGCGTTGGACAGGGAGATGGCTACACCTTC
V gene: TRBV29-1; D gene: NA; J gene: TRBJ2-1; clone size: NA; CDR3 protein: CSVVGGRRQFF; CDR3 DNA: TGCAGTGTTGTTGGGGGGCGCAGGCAGTTCTTC
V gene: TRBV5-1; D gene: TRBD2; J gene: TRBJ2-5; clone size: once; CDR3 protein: CASSLASGVETQYF; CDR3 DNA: TGCGCCAGCAGCTTGGCCAGCGGGGTGGAGACCCAGTACTTC
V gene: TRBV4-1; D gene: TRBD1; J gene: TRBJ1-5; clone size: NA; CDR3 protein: CASSSQYPGQGDQPQHF; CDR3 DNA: TGCGCCAGCAGCTCCCAATACCCGGGACAGGGTGATCAGCCCCAGCATTTT
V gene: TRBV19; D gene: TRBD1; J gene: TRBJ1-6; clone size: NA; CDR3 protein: CASSKRDRGLSPLHF; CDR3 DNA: TGTGCCAGTAGTAAACGGGACAGGGGGCTGTCACCCCTCCACTTT
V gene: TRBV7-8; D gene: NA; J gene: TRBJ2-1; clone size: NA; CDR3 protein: CASSVREYNEQFF; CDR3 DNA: TGTGCCAGCAGCGTTAGGGAGTACAATGAGCAGTTCTTC
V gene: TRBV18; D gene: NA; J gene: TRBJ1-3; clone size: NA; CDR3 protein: CASSPQATSGNTIYF; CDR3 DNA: TGTGCCAGCTCACCTCAAGCTACCTCTGGAAACACCATATATTTT
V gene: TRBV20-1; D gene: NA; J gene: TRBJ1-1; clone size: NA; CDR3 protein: CSGYGQVEAFF; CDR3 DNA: TGCAGTGGCTATGGCCAAGTTGAAGCTTTCTTT
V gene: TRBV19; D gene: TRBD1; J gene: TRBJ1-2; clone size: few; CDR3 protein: CASSIELVNQGVRQGYTF; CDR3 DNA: TGTGCCAGTAGTATAGAGCTGGTTAATCAGGGGGTTAGGCAAGGCTACACCTTC
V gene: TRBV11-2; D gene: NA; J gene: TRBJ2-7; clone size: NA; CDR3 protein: CASSQQTSYEQYF; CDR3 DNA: TGTGCCAGCAGCCAACAGACTAGCTACGAGCAGTACTTC
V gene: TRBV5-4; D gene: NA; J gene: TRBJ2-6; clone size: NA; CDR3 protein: CASSLRISGANVLTF; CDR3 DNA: TGTGCCAGCAGCTTACGAATCTCTGGGGCCAACGTCCTGACTTTC
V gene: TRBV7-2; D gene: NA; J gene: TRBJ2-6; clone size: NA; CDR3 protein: CASSPRGGPGANVLAF; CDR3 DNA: TGTGCCAGCAGCCCCCGAGGGGGGCCTGGGGCCAACGTCCTGGCTTTC
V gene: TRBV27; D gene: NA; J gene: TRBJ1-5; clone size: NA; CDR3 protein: CASRVRGEGQPQHF; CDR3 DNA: TGTGCCAGCCGCGTGAGGGGCGAGGGTCAGCCCCAGCATTTT
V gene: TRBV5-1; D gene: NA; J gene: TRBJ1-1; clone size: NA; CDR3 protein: CASSLRVNTEAFF; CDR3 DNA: TGCGCCAGCAGCTTGAGGGTGAACACTGAAGCTTTCTTT
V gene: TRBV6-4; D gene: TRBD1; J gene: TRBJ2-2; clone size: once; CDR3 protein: CASRRQGDTGELFF; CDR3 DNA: TGTGCCAGCAGGCGACAGGGGGACACCGGGGAGCTGTTTTTT
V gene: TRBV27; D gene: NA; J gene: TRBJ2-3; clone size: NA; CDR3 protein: CASSPGRAVIGDTQYF; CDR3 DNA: TGTGCCAGCAGTCCTGGCCGGGCCGTAATCGGAGATACGCAGTATTTT
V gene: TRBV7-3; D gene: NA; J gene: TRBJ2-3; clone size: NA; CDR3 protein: CASSLTGSTDTQYF; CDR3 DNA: TGTGCCAGCAGCTTAACTGGAAGCACAGATACGCAGTATTTT
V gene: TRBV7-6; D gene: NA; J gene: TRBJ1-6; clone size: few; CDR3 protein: CASSLASRGDSPLHF; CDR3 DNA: TGTGCCAGCAGCTTAGCGAGCAGGGGAGATTCACCCCTCCACTTT
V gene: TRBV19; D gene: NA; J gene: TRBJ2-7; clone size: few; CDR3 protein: CASSSQGDSYEQYF; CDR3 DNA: TGTGCCAGTAGTTCACAGGGTGACTCCTACGAGCAGTACTTC
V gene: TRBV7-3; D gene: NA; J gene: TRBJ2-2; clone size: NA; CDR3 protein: CASSKSLGAGELFF; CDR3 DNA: TGTGCCAGCAGCAAAAGTTTGGGGGCCGGGGAGCTGTTTTTT
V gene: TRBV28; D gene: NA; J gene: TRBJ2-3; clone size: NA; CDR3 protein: CASSATDTQYF; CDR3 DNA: TGTGCCAGCAGTGCAACAGATACGCAGTATTTT
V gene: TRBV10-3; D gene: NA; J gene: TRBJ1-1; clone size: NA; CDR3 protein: CAISEAAPDTEAFF; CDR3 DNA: TGTGCCATCAGTGAGGCAGCACCGGACACTGAAGCTTTCTTT
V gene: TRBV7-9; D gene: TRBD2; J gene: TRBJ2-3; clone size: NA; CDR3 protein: CASSSTSGADTQYF; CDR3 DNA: TGTGCCAGCAGCTCGACTAGCGGGGCAGATACGCAGTATTTT
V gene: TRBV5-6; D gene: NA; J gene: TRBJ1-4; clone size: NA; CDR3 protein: CASSLYSRGDEKLFF; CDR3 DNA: TGTGCCAGCAGCTTGTACTCCCGGGGGGATGAAAAACTGTTTTTT
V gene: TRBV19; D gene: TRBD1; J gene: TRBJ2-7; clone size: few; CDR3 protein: CASSIGTGGYEQYF; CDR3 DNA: TGTGCCAGTAGTATCGGGACAGGTGGCTACGAGCAGTACTTC